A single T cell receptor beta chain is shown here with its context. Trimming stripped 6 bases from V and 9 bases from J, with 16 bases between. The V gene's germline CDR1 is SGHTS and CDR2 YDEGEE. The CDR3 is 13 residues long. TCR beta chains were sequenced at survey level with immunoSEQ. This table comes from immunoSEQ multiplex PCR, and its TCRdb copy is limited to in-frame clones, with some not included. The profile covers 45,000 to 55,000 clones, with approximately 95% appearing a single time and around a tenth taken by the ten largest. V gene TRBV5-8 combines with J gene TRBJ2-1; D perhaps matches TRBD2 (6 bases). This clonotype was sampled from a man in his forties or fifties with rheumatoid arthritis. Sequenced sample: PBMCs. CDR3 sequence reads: CASIWTNRPEQFF. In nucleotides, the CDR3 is TGTGCCAGCATCTGGACTAACCGGCCTGAGCAGTTCTTC.